Listed below are T cell receptor beta chains from one sample, sequenced in a study of T-cell reconstitution after alpha-beta-depleted transplantation in children. TCRdb passed the PCR reads through MiXCR, listing each CDR3 protein once. The data show over 550,000 distinct CDR3 sequences, 10% seen once. This specimen consisted of PBMCs from the stem cell graft donor, obtained from the stem cell graft. The receptors stem from a human donor who donated a stem cell graft to a child with acute myeloid leukemia. Both conserved end residues are part of each CDR3. The order of the fields is CDR3 DNA, CDR3 protein, J gene, V gene, D gene, clone size. D genes are given only for firm matches. Clone size is shown for a subset of rows, as once, few, many or a class of expanded clone.

cdr3_nt: TGTGCCAGCAGTGAAAGCCTGGGGCCACATGTGGCTCTCAATGAGCAGTTCTTC
cdr3_aa: CASSESLGPHVALNEQFF
j_call: TRBJ2-1
v_call: TRBV25-1
d_call: NA
clone_size: many

cdr3_nt: TGTGCCAGCAGCTCCTTCGGGGAGAGACGCACAGATACGCAGTATTTT
cdr3_aa: CASSSFGERRTDTQYF
j_call: TRBJ2-3
v_call: TRBV7-2
d_call: NA
clone_size: NA

cdr3_nt: TGTGCCAGCAGTCTTCTTGCCGGGGGACTGCTTAATGAAAAACTGTTTTTT
cdr3_aa: CASSLLAGGLLNEKLFF
j_call: TRBJ1-4
v_call: TRBV6-1
d_call: NA
clone_size: few

cdr3_nt: TGCAGCGCTGGGGGCGGCTTGGGGTCCTACGAGCAGTACTTC
cdr3_aa: CSAGGGLGSYEQYF
j_call: TRBJ2-7
v_call: TRBV29-1
d_call: NA
clone_size: many

cdr3_nt: TGTGCTAGTGGTTTGGGACAGGGGGGAACCCAAGAGACCCAGTACTTC
cdr3_aa: CASGLGQGGTQETQYF
j_call: TRBJ2-5
v_call: TRBV12-5
d_call: TRBD1
clone_size: few

cdr3_nt: TGTGCCAGCAGCATAACCCAGACGGGAAACATTCAGTACTTC
cdr3_aa: CASSITQTGNIQYF
j_call: TRBJ2-4
v_call: TRBV7-8
d_call: NA
clone_size: few

cdr3_nt: TGTGCCTGGAGTGGGGAGGGAGGGGGCTACAATGAGCAGTTCTTC
cdr3_aa: CAWSGEGGGYNEQFF
j_call: TRBJ2-1
v_call: TRBV30
d_call: NA
clone_size: NA

cdr3_nt: TGTGCCAGCAGTTACTCAGGGTTCGACAATGAGCAGTTCTTC
cdr3_aa: CASSYSGFDNEQFF
j_call: TRBJ2-1
v_call: TRBV6-5
d_call: NA
clone_size: few

cdr3_nt: TGCGCCAGCAGCTCCCAAGGCAGCGGGACTGGAAGTGAGCAGTTCTTC
cdr3_aa: CASSSQGSGTGSEQFF
j_call: TRBJ2-1
v_call: TRBV5-1
d_call: TRBD2
clone_size: NA

cdr3_nt: TGTGCCAGCAGTGAATTGGGGACAGGGGCGTACGGGGATGAGCAGTTCTTC
cdr3_aa: CASSELGTGAYGDEQFF
j_call: TRBJ2-1
v_call: TRBV25-1
d_call: TRBD1
clone_size: many

cdr3_nt: TGCAGCGTTGAAGGGACAGGGAGATCTAACTATGGCTACACCTTC
cdr3_aa: CSVEGTGRSNYGYTF
j_call: TRBJ1-2
v_call: TRBV29-1
d_call: TRBD1
clone_size: many

cdr3_nt: TGCAGTGCGCCTCCCGTAAGCACAGATACGCAGTATTTT
cdr3_aa: CSAPPVSTDTQYF
j_call: TRBJ2-3
v_call: TRBV20-1
d_call: NA
clone_size: many

cdr3_nt: TGCGCCAGCAGCCAGTATTCAGGGGGCCCGCGGGATGAGCAGTTCTTC
cdr3_aa: CASSQYSGGPRDEQFF
j_call: TRBJ2-1
v_call: TRBV4-3
d_call: TRBD1
clone_size: few

cdr3_nt: TGCAGTGCCCCCAGCGTGGTCAATGAGCAGTTCTTC
cdr3_aa: CSAPSVVNEQFF
j_call: TRBJ2-1
v_call: TRBV20-1
d_call: NA
clone_size: many

cdr3_nt: TGCGCCAGCAGCTTGGTAGGGGGCCCTAATGAAAAACTGTTTTTT
cdr3_aa: CASSLVGGPNEKLFF
j_call: TRBJ1-4
v_call: TRBV5-1
d_call: TRBD1
clone_size: many

cdr3_nt: TGTGCCAGCAGCCTTAGCGGGACTGGCGAGCAGTACTTC
cdr3_aa: CASSLSGTGEQYF
j_call: TRBJ2-7
v_call: TRBV7-9
d_call: TRBD2
clone_size: few

cdr3_nt: TGTGCCAGCAGAACGTACTACGAGCAGTACTTC
cdr3_aa: CASRTYYEQYF
j_call: TRBJ2-7
v_call: TRBV6-5
d_call: NA
clone_size: once

cdr3_nt: TGTGCCAGCAGGGAAAGACACTTGAACACTGAAGCTTTCTTT
cdr3_aa: CASRERHLNTEAFF
j_call: TRBJ1-1
v_call: TRBV6-1
d_call: NA
clone_size: NA

cdr3_nt: TGCAGCGTTGAAGGACCGGGACTAGCGGCCCGGAATACGCAGTATTTT
cdr3_aa: CSVEGPGLAARNTQYF
j_call: TRBJ2-3
v_call: TRBV29-1
d_call: TRBD2
clone_size: NA

cdr3_nt: TGCGCCAGCAGCTTGGCGGTGAGGCAGCAAGAGACCCAGTACTTC
cdr3_aa: CASSLAVRQQETQYF
j_call: TRBJ2-5
v_call: TRBV5-1
d_call: NA
clone_size: few

cdr3_nt: TGTGCCAGCAGAATGGGGAGGGTAAACATTCAGTACTTC
cdr3_aa: CASRMGRVNIQYF
j_call: TRBJ2-4
v_call: TRBV2
d_call: TRBD2
clone_size: NA

cdr3_nt: TGTGCCACCAGTGAGCCCACAGGACCCGAGCAGTACTTC
cdr3_aa: CATSEPTGPEQYF
j_call: TRBJ2-7
v_call: TRBV24-1
d_call: NA
clone_size: NA

cdr3_nt: TGTGCCAGCAGTCCAGGGAAGGTAAACTATGGCTACACCTTC
cdr3_aa: CASSPGKVNYGYTF
j_call: TRBJ1-2
v_call: TRBV12-3/TRBV12-4
d_call: NA
clone_size: NA

cdr3_nt: TGTGCCAGCTCAGTCACAGTACTAGCGCTTAGCACAGATACGCAGTATTTT
cdr3_aa: CASSVTVLALSTDTQYF
j_call: TRBJ2-3
v_call: TRBV3-1
d_call: TRBD2
clone_size: few

cdr3_nt: TGTGCCATCAGTGTCGGGGCAGGGGGGACAGGGAGTGATGAGCAGTTCTTC
cdr3_aa: CAISVGAGGTGSDEQFF
j_call: TRBJ2-1
v_call: TRBV10-3
d_call: TRBD1
clone_size: NA

cdr3_nt: TGCGCCAGCAGCCCCTCGGAGGGTAGCGGGATCTCAGATACGCAGTATTTT
cdr3_aa: CASSPSEGSGISDTQYF
j_call: TRBJ2-3
v_call: TRBV4-3
d_call: TRBD2
clone_size: many

cdr3_nt: TGCAGTGCCCGGGGGTGGGACAGACAACAGCCCCAGCATTTT
cdr3_aa: CSARGWDRQQPQHF
j_call: TRBJ1-5
v_call: TRBV20-1
d_call: TRBD1
clone_size: few

cdr3_nt: TGTGCCACCAGTGATCGGGACGAAGCGCAGTTCTTC
cdr3_aa: CATSDRDEAQFF
j_call: TRBJ2-1
v_call: TRBV24-1
d_call: NA
clone_size: few

cdr3_nt: TGTGCCAGCAGCCGGGCTAGCCAAGAGACCCAGTACTTC
cdr3_aa: CASSRASQETQYF
j_call: TRBJ2-5
v_call: TRBV4-2
d_call: NA
clone_size: many

cdr3_nt: TGTGCCAGCAGCTTAGGAATGGGGGCAGGTGAGAATGAGCAGTTCTTC
cdr3_aa: CASSLGMGAGENEQFF
j_call: TRBJ2-1
v_call: TRBV7-2
d_call: NA
clone_size: NA